Listed below are T cell receptor beta chains from one sample, sequenced in a study of T cell changes during pregnancy in multiple sclerosis. Here immunoSEQ multiplex PCR was the method, and the copy in TCRdb shows in-frame clones only, minus some. The data show 95,000 to 150,000 clones, with approximately 93% seen just once and around 6% held by the top ten. The material sequenced was peripheral blood, taken before pregnancy. Source of these receptors: a female donor with multiple sclerosis, enrolled in a pregnancy study. Each CDR3 is given with its conserved first and last residue. The D gene is left open where the match is weak. Not all rows give a size; the values are once, few, many and, for expanded clones, a class.

>TRBJ1-6|.|TRBD1|TRBV5-1
CASSPARDRAFVSPLHF
TGCGCCAGCAGCCCTGCCCGGGACAGGGCATTCGTTTCACCCCTCCACTTT
>TRBJ2-7|.|TRBD2|TRBV18
CASSPPGSGKLGHEQYF
TGTGCCAGCTCACCACCGGGTAGCGGGAAGCTAGGCCACGAGCAGTACTTC
>TRBJ1-2|.|.|TRBV6-5
CATSLGGPQNYGYTF
TGTGCCACCTCTCTCGGGGGTCCTCAGAACTATGGCTACACCTTC
>TRBJ2-7|.|.|TRBV11-3
CASSFNLGAASSYEQYF
TGTGCCAGCAGCTTTAATTTGGGGGCTGCGAGCTCCTACGAGCAGTACTTC
>TRBJ2-3|.|.|TRBV5-4
CASTRVGTDTQYF
TGTGCCAGCACCAGGGTGGGCACAGATACGCAGTATTTT
>TRBJ2-1|.|.|TRBV5-8
CASSLARPGEAEYNEQFF
TGTGCCAGCAGCTTGGCCCGGCCGGGGGAGGCCGAGTACAATGAGCAGTTCTTC
>TRBJ1-5|.|TRBD1|TRBV5-8
CASSGGQGNQPQHF
TGTGCCAGCAGCGGAGGACAGGGCAATCAGCCCCAGCATTTT
>TRBJ2-5|.|.|TRBV18
CASSPPARPRETQYF
TGTGCCAGCTCACCACCGGCCAGGCCTCGAGAGACCCAGTACTTC
>TRBJ2-4|.|TRBD1|TRBV6-1
CASSEHGTGGSLAKNIQYF
TGTGCCAGCAGTGAACACGGGACAGGGGGATCTCTAGCCAAAAACATTCAGTACTTC
>TRBJ2-1|.|TRBD2|TRBV4-2
CASSKGLAANQEGEQFF
TGTGCCAGCAGCAAGGGACTAGCGGCCAATCAAGAGGGTGAGCAGTTCTTC
>TRBJ2-1|.|.|TRBV7-9
CASSLAGLSYNEQFF
TGTGCCAGCAGCTTAGCGGGACTCTCCTACAATGAGCAGTTCTTC
>TRBJ1-3|.|TRBD1|TRBV11-1
CASSRTDRAGNTIYF
TGTGCCAGCAGCCGCACGGACAGGGCTGGAAACACCATATATTTT
>TRBJ1-2|.|.|TRBV30
CAWKGLGRGYTF
TGTGCCTGGAAGGGTTTGGGGAGAGGCTACACCTTC
>TRBJ1-4|.|.|TRBV15
CATTEGTNEKLFF
TGTGCCACAACGGAGGGAACTAATGAAAAACTGTTTTTT
>TRBJ1-5|.|.|TRBV28
CASSSTGFSNQPQHF
TGTGCCAGCAGTTCAACAGGGTTTAGCAATCAGCCCCAGCATTTT
>TRBJ2-7|.|.|TRBV7-9
CASSSTGSPHEQYF
TGTGCCAGCAGCTCCACAGGGAGTCCCCACGAGCAGTACTTC
>TRBJ1-2|.|.|TRBV6-5
CASRPPETNYGYTF
TGTGCCAGCAGACCCCCAGAGACAAACTATGGCTACACCTTC
>TRBJ2-7|.|.|TRBV6-1
CASSEPQRSYEQYF
TGTGCCAGCAGTGAACCTCAGCGTTCCTACGAGCAGTACTTC
>TRBJ2-7|.|TRBD1|TRBV27
CASNRDRARRNLYEQYF
TGTGCCAGCAACAGGGACAGGGCGAGGAGGAATCTCTACGAGCAGTACTTC
>TRBJ2-7|.|.|TRBV5-1
CASSLATGIEQYF
TGCGCCAGCAGCTTGGCCACCGGGATCGAGCAGTACTTC
>TRBJ1-6|.|.|TRBV6-6
CASSYSRAGIGSPLHF
TGTGCCAGCAGTTACTCGAGGGCAGGCATAGGGTCACCCCTCCACTTT
>TRBJ2-1|.|TRBD2|TRBV9
CASSVVASGNNEQFF
TGTGCCAGCAGCGTAGTCGCTAGCGGGAACAATGAGCAGTTCTTC
>TRBJ1-1|.|TRBD1|TRBV4-2
CASSLPGQGNTEAFF
TGTGCCAGCAGCCTTCCGGGACAGGGTAACACTGAAGCTTTCTTT
>TRBJ2-7|.|TRBD2|TRBV7-9
CASSPTSGGYPYEQYF
TGTGCCAGCAGCCCCACTAGCGGGGGGTACCCCTACGAGCAGTACTTC
>TRBJ2-1|.|TRBD2|TRBV11-2
CASSLSRTSGSVNEQFF
TGTGCCAGCAGCTTATCACGGACTAGCGGGAGTGTCAATGAGCAGTTCTTC
>TRBJ2-3|.|TRBD2|TRBV19
CASSTSSGGFTDTQYF
TGTGCCAGTAGCACGTCTAGCGGGGGTTTTACAGATACGCAGTATTTT
>TRBJ1-1|.|.|TRBV6-4
CASTPRNTEAFF
TGTGCCAGCACTCCCAGGAACACTGAAGCTTTCTTT
>TRBJ2-5|.|TRBD1|TRBV28
CASSSLQGEETQYF
TGTGCCAGCAGTTCCCTACAGGGGGAGGAGACCCAGTACTTC
>TRBJ2-3|once|.|TRBV9
CASSLAHSTDTQYF
TGTGCCAGCAGCCTCGCGCACAGCACAGATACGCAGTATTTT